This entry lists 5 T cell receptor beta chains sequenced from one sample in a study of response to subunit inactivated influenza vaccine. TCRdb re-derived calls from the RT-PCR reads in MiXCR, one entry per CDR3 protein. This table holds around 520,000 distinct CDR3 sequences, 12% found once. The sample here was PBMCs from blood, taken on the day of vaccination. These receptors came from a man in his fifties or sixties who received an inactivated influenza vaccine.

This chain joins TRBV5-1 and TRBJ2-7, with no clear D. The V and J ends lost 1 base and 4 bases respectively, with 18 bases between them. This CDR3 is 16 amino acids long. Germline assignment: CDR1 SGHRS and CDR2 YFSETQ. The CDR3 is CASSLWVGKKEYEQYF. CDR3 bases: TGCGCCAGCAGCTTGTGGGTAGGCAAGAAAGAATACGAGCAGTACTTC.

At least ten counts were recorded for this clonotype. This chain links TRBV7-8 with TRBJ2-1; the match to TRBD2 covers 11 bases. The V and J ends lost 2 bases and 2 bases, in that order; junction bases with no gene match: 2. Germline values: CDR1 SGHVS, CDR2 FQNEAQ. The CDR3 runs 16 residues. As DNA, the CDR3 is TGTGCCAGCAGCTTATCGACTAGCGGGACCTACAATGAGCAGTTCTTC. This sequence encodes CASSLSTSGTYNEQFF.

This clonotype was observed a handful of times. The rearrangement joins TRBV15 to TRBJ2-3; a weak D match, TRBD2 (5 bases). Trimming shortened V by 0 bases and J by 5 bases, and 12 bases separated the two germline ends. Germline loops: CDR1 LNHNV, CDR2 YYDKDF (reference sequence). The CDR3 covers 15 residues. The CDR3: CATSRESGRGDTQYF. The CDR3 DNA reads as TGTGCCACCAGCAGAGAAAGCGGACGCGGAGATACGCAGTATTTT.

This clonotype turned up a few times. V and J are TRBV20-1 and TRBJ2-5, with 8 bases aligning to TRBD1. V shed 6 bases, J shed 5 bases, and the junction held 17 bases outside the gene matches. The CDR3 loop spans 16 amino acids. Looked up from germline, CDR1 is DFQATT and CDR2 is SNEGSKA (reference sequence). This CDR3 is CSATTSTGVVRETQYF. In DNA form, the CDR3 reads TGCAGTGCGACCACCTCGACAGGGGTAGTTCGGGAGACCCAGTACTTC.

The rearrangement links TRBV5-1 to TRBJ2-7; D could derive from TRBD1 or TRBD2 (6 bases each). Germline assignment: CDR1 SGHRS and CDR2 YFSETQ. V dropped 6 bases and J dropped 5 bases, with 15 bases sitting between them. The CDR3 consists of 13 residues. CDR3 residues: CASNDGGGHEQYF. The CDR3 nucleotides read TGCGCCAGCAACGACGGAGGGGGGCACGAGCAGTACTTC.